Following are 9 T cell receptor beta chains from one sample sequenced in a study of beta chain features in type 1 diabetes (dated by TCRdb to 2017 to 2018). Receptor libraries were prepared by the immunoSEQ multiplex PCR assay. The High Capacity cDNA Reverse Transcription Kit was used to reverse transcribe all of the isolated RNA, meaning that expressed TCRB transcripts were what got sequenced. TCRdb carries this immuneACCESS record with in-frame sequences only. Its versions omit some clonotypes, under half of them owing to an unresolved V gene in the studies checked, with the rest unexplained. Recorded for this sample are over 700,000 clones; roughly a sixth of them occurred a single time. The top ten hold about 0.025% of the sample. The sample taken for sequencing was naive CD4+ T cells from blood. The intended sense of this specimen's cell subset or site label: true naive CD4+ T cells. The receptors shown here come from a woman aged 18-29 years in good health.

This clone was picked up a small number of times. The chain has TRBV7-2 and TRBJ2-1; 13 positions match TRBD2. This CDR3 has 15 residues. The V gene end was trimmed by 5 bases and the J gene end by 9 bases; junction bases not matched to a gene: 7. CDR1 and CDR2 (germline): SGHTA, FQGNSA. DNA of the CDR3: TGTGCCAGCAGCCTAACTAGCGGGAGGGCCGCTGAGCAGTTCTTC. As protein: CASSLTSGRAAEQFF.

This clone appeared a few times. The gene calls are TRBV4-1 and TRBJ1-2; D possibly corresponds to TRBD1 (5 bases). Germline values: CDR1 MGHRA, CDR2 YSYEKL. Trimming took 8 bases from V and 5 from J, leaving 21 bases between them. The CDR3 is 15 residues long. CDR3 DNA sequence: TGCGCCAGCCGGGACGCGACGTACCGGGGTTATGGCTACACCTTC. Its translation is CASRDATYRGYGYTF.

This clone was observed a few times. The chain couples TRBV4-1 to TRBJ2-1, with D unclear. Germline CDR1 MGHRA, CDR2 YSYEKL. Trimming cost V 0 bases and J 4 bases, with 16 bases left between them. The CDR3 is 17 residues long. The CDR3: CASSQEGIPTVYNEQFF. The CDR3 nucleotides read TGCGCCAGCAGCCAAGAAGGCATTCCCACCGTTTACAATGAGCAGTTCTTC.

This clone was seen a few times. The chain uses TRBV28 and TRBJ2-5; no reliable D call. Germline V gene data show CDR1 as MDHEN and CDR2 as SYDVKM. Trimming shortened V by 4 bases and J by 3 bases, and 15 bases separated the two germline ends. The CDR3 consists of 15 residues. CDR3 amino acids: CASSSPGTLKETQYF. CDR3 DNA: TGTGCCAGCAGTTCCCCAGGAACATTAAAAGAGACCCAGTACTTC.

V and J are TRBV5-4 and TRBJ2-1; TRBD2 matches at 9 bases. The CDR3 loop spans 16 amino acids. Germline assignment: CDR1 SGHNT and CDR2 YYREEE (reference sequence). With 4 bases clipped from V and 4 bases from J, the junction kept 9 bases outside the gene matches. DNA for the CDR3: TGTGCCAGCAGCCTGACTAGCGGAACAACTTACAATGAGCAGTTCTTC. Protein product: CASSLTSGTTYNEQFF. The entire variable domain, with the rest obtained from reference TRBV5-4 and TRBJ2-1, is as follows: ETGVTQSPTHLIKTRGQQVTLRCSSQSGHNTVSWYQQALGQGPQFIFQYYREEENGRGNFPPRFSGLQFPNYSSELNVNALELDDSALYLCASSLTSGTTYNEQFFGPGTRLTVL.

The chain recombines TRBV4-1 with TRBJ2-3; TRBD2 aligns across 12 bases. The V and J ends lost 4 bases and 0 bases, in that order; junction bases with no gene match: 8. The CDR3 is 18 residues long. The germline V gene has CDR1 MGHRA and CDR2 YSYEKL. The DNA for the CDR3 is TGCGCCAGCAGCCGGAAATGGACTAGCGGGACTAGCACAGATACGCAGTATTTT. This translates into CASSRKWTSGTSTDTQYF.

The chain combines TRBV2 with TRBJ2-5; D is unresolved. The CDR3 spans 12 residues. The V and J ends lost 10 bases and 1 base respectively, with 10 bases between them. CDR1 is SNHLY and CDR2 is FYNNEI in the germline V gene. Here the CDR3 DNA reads TGTGCCACCGATGTAGTCCAAGAGACCCAGTACTTC. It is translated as CATDVVQETQYF.

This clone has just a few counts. This chain's CDR3 is CASSFQTGAYNEQFF. The DNA of the CDR3 is TGTGCCAGCAGCTTTCAGACAGGGGCCTACAATGAGCAGTTCTTC. The V call is TRBV7-9, the J call TRBJ2-1; 8 nucleotides match TRBD1. This CDR3 region has 15 residues. The germline V gene encodes CDR1 SEHNR and CDR2 FQNEAQ (reference sequence). The ends lost 3 bases at V and 2 bases at J; junction bases unmatched: 3.

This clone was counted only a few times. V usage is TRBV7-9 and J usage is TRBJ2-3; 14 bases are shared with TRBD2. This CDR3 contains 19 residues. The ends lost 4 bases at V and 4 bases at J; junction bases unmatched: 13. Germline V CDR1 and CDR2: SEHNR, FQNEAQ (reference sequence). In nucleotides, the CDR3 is TGTGCCAGCAGCTCTTACCGTGGACTAGCGGGAGGCGGCGCAGATACGCAGTATTTT. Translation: CASSSYRGLAGGGADTQYF.